Shown below are 28 T cell receptor beta chains from a single sample sequenced in a study of T-cell reconstitution after alpha-beta-depleted transplantation in children. The TCRbeta library incorporated unique molecular identifiers. In TCRdb, the PCR reads were re-called with MiXCR into one record per CDR3 protein. Found here are about 270,000 distinct CDR3 sequences, more than 8% of them singletons; the top ten hold around a tenth. Sequencing used PBMCs from the stem cell graft donor, obtained from the stem cell graft. The receptors were gathered from a human donor who donated a stem cell graft to a child with SCID.

This clonotype was counted ten times or more. J is TRBJ2-5 and V is TRBV12-3 or TRBV12-4; 7 positions agree with TRBD1. V shed 6 bases, J shed 0 bases, and the junction held 4 bases outside the gene matches. This CDR3 spans 14 amino acids. The CDR3 protein is CASSPDRNQETQYF. In DNA, the CDR3 is TGTGCCAGCAGCCCGGACAGGAACCAAGAGACCCAGTACTTC.

The genes are TRBV19 and TRBJ1-6, with D unresolved. In germline, CDR1 is LNHDA, CDR2 SQIVND (reference sequence). CDR3 length equals 19 residues. Trimming stripped 2 bases from V and 0 bases from J, with 17 bases between. This CDR3 is CASSISQGSRSSYNSPLHF. DNA of the CDR3: TGTGCCAGTAGTATATCCCAAGGGTCGAGGAGCTCCTATAATTCACCCCTCCACTTT.

The sample holds many counts of this clonotype. One end of the junction fails to match germline, which may point to a read error. CDR3 nucleotide sequence: TGTGCCAGCAGCTTAGCGGGCAACAATGAAGCTTTCTTT. The encoded protein is CASSLAGNNEAFF. This chain connects TRBV7-6 to TRBJ1-1; no definite D call. The CDR3 has 13 amino acids. Per the germline V gene, CDR1 is SGHVS and CDR2 is FNYEAQ. The full variable domain, rest sourced from reference TRBV7-6 and TRBJ1-1, is GAGVSQSPRYKVTKRGQDVALRCDPISGHVSLYWYRQALGQGPEFLTYFNYEAQQDKSGLPNDRFSAERPEGSISTLTIQRTEQRDSAMYRCASSLAGNNEAFFGQGTRLTVV.

The rearrangement uses TRBV9 and TRBJ2-5; perhaps D is TRBD1 or TRBD2 (6 bases each). The ends were cut back, 4 bases at V and 7 bases at J, with 17 bases in the middle. The CDR3 length is 14 residues. Germline assignment: CDR1 SGDLS and CDR2 YYNGEE. This CDR3 reads CASSPKEGEWTQYF. The CDR3 DNA reads as TGTGCCAGCAGCCCAAAGGAGGGGGAATGGACCCAGTACTTC.

This clonotype came up many times. This chain links TRBV3-1 with TRBJ2-2; D is uncertain. The CDR3 runs to 13 residues. CDR1 and CDR2 from the germline V gene are LGHDT and YNNKEL (reference sequence). V was clipped by 4 bases and J by 2 bases, with 5 bases between them. In DNA form, the CDR3 reads TGTGCCAGCAGCCTCATAAACACCGGGGAGCTGTTTTTT. As protein: CASSLINTGELFF. Combining the CDR3 with reference TRBV3-1 and TRBJ2-2 gives the whole variable domain DTAVSQTPKYLVTQMGNDKSIKCEQNLGHDTMYWYKQDSKKFLKIMFSYNNKELIINETVPNRFSPKSPDKAHLNLHINSLELGDSAVYFCASSLINTGELFFGEGSRLTVL.

The rearrangement links TRBV13 to TRBJ2-1, with D possibly TRBD1 on 6 matching bases. The CDR3 consists of 20 residues. Deletions cut 7 bases from V and 4 bases from J, with 32 bases between. From germline, CDR1 is PRHDT and CDR2 FYEKMQ (reference sequence). CDR3 DNA: TGTGCCAGCAACCCACTAACCAGATCACAGGGACGAAAAGTTTACAATGAGCAGTTCTTC. This gives the protein CASNPLTRSQGRKVYNEQFF.

The sample holds a few counts of this clonotype. The V gene is TRBV6-5, the J gene TRBJ1-2; no firm D call. The V gene lost 6 bases and the J gene lost 5 bases, with 28 bases spanning the gap. The CDR3 has 18 residues. Germline CDR1 reads MNHEY; CDR2 reads SVGAGI. CDR3 in DNA: TGTGCCAGCAGGGGATTTACGGCAGGAGGCGACGGGCGGTATGGCTACACCTTC. It yields the protein CASRGFTAGGDGRYGYTF.

This clonotype was counted at least ten times. The CDR3 region has the DNA TGTGCCAGCAGCGTCTACGATAACTATGGCTACACCTTC. It encodes CASSVYDNYGYTF. J is TRBJ1-2 and V is TRBV7-9; D is uncertain. Per germline, CDR1 SEHNR and CDR2 FQNEAQ (reference sequence). This CDR3 has 13 residues. The V and J ends lost 5 bases and 1 base respectively, with 8 bases between them.

The V and J genes are TRBV5-1 and TRBJ2-5; D perhaps matches TRBD1 (6 bases). CDR3 length: 15 amino acids. Trimming pared 0 bases from V and 5 bases from J, leaving 14 bases between. Germline CDR1 is SGHRS and CDR2 is YFSETQ. The CDR3 DNA reads as TGCGCCAGCAGCTTGGATCCCTACAGGGCGGAGACCCAGTACTTC. It translates to CASSLDPYRAETQYF.

The rearrangement links TRBV10-3 to TRBJ1-2; D not certain. The V end was cut by 2 bases, the J end by 8 bases, with 6 bases between. The CDR3 is 11 residues long. Germline V gives CDR1 ENHRY, CDR2 SYGVKD. CDR3 DNA sequence: TGTGCCATCAGTGAGGGGTTGGGCTACACCTTC. Protein product: CAISEGLGYTF.

The rearrangement uses TRBV5-1 and TRBJ2-2, with TRBD1 matching 8 bases. The trim removed 4 bases at V and 0 bases at J, leaving 11 bases unmatched. From germline, CDR1 is SGHRS and CDR2 YFSETQ. This CDR3 has 18 residues. CDR3 sequence: CASSLLPGQAANTGELFF. The CDR3 DNA reads TGCGCCAGCAGCCTCCTCCCGGGACAGGCCGCGAACACCGGGGAGCTGTTTTTT.

Comment on this clonotype: A read error is possible here, since a much larger clone lies one base away. The chain joins TRBV12-3 or TRBV12-4 to TRBJ2-6, with D perhaps TRBD1 or TRBD2 (5 bases each). The CDR3 consists of 15 residues. The germline V and J ends were trimmed by 3 bases and 2 bases, with 8 bases remaining between them. CDR3 residues: CASSFWDPGANVLTF. CDR3 DNA: TGTGCCAGCAGTTTTTGGGACCCTGGGGCCAACGTCCTGACTTTC.

In its sample, this clonotype was seen many times. The chain has TRBV4-2 and TRBJ2-1; the match to TRBD1 covers 7 bases. Germline V lookup: CDR1 LGHNA, CDR2 YNFKEQ. The CDR3 is made up of 15 amino acids. J gave up 4 bases and V 2 bases, and 5 bases lay outside the gene matches. CDR3 region: CASSQKRGPYNEQFF. CDR3 bases: TGTGCCAGCAGCCAAAAGAGGGGGCCATACAATGAGCAGTTCTTC.

This clonotype was detected many times. The DNA of the CDR3 is TGCGCCAGCAGCTTTCGACTAGCGGGGGCCCGGGGCACCGGGGAGCTGTTTTTT. This sequence encodes CASSFRLAGARGTGELFF. This chain joins TRBV5-1 and TRBJ2-2; TRBD2 matches 12 bases. CDR1 SGHRS and CDR2 YFSETQ come from the germline V gene. CDR3 length equals 18 residues. Trimming removed 2 bases from V and 4 bases from J; junction bases left unmatched: 9.

V and J are TRBV12-3 or TRBV12-4 and TRBJ1-5; D not resolved. The CDR3 has 14 residues. V dropped 2 bases and J dropped 7 bases, with 12 bases sitting between them. CDR3 nucleotides: TGTGCCAGCAGTTTACCCTTCAGCAGGCAGCCCCAGCATTTT. Its translation: CASSLPFSRQPQHF.

This clonotype showed up many times. The chain recombines TRBV6-4 with TRBJ2-5; 9 nucleotides match TRBD1. The CDR3 consists of 15 residues. V trimming: 2 bases; J trimming: 5 bases; junction bases outside the gene matches: 6. Germline CDR1 reads MRHNA; CDR2 reads SNTAGT. The CDR3 here is CASSDEGQGSETQYF. Written as DNA, the CDR3 is TGTGCCAGCAGTGACGAGGGACAGGGCTCGGAGACCCAGTACTTC.

This clonotype appeared a few times. The chain employs TRBV6-4 and TRBJ2-3; D remains unclear. The CDR3 is 15 residues long. The germline V gene has CDR1 MRHNA and CDR2 SNTAGT. Trimming pared 0 bases from V and 1 base from J, leaving 8 bases between. CDR3 in amino acids: CASSDSWPRTDTQYF. The CDR3 nucleotides are TGTGCCAGCAGTGACTCGTGGCCGCGCACAGATACGCAGTATTTT.

V is TRBV12-3 or TRBV12-4 and J is TRBJ1-3, with no clear D. The CDR3 is 15 amino acids. Trimming shortened V by 7 bases and J by 0 bases, and 13 bases separated the two germline ends. For the CDR3, the DNA is TGTGCCAGCATCTGGGCCGGAAGCTCTGGAAACACCATATATTTT. Translation gives CASIWAGSSGNTIYF.

This clonotype was seen a few times. The J gene is TRBJ1-5, the V gene TRBV5-8, with 8 positions matching TRBD1. With 0 bases clipped from V and 9 bases from J, the junction kept 8 bases outside the gene matches. The CDR3 sequence is 15 residues long. Looked up from germline, CDR1 is SGHTS and CDR2 is YDEGEE. The CDR3 here is CASSLATGVQGPQHF. The CDR3 coding sequence is TGTGCCAGCAGCTTGGCGACAGGGGTCCAGGGGCCCCAGCATTTT. The complete variable domain, with remaining parts taken from reference TRBV5-8 and TRBJ1-5, reads EAGVTQSPTHLIKTRGQQATLRCSPISGHTSVYWYQQALGLGLQFLLWYDEGEERNRGNFPPRFSGRQFPNYSSELNVNALELEDSALYLCASSLATGVQGPQHFGDGTRLSIL.

The chain joins TRBV7-9 to TRBJ1-2, with a possible D match to TRBD1 (5 bases). There are 13 residues in the CDR3. Trimming removed 2 bases from V and 8 bases from J, with 12 bases in between. Germline CDR1 and CDR2: SEHNR and FQNEAQ (reference sequence). The chain's CDR3 is CASSLLGAGGYTF. CDR3 coding DNA: TGTGCCAGCAGCTTATTAGGGGCGGGAGGCTACACCTTC.

This clonotype has a count of ten or more. V gene TRBV5-1 combines with J gene TRBJ2-5; possible D gene TRBD2, 7 bases. The CDR3 is made up of 14 amino acids. V was clipped by 6 bases and J by 1 base, with 13 bases between them. Germline V lookup: CDR1 SGHRS, CDR2 YFSETQ. Written as DNA, the CDR3 is TGCGCCAGCAAGGTGGGGGGGCCCCAAGAGACCCAGTACTTC. The encoded protein is CASKVGGPQETQYF.

The chain has TRBV25-1 and TRBJ2-5; D may correspond to TRBD1 or TRBD2 (5 bases each). Germline V gene data show CDR1 as MGHDK and CDR2 as SYGVNS. CDR3 length: 15 residues. Trimming shortened V by 5 bases and J by 4 bases, and 17 bases separated the two germline ends. The CDR3 loop is CASSPEGMVGETQYF. In DNA form, the CDR3 reads TGTGCCAGCAGTCCCGAGGGGATGGTCGGAGAGACCCAGTACTTC.

This clonotype was observed a handful of times. The chain carries TRBV10-3 and TRBJ2-3; 7 bases agree with TRBD2. The CDR3 loop spans 14 amino acids. Germline V gene sequence: CDR1 ENHRY, CDR2 SYGVKD. Trimming cost V 6 bases and J 4 bases; bases outside gene matches: 7. The CDR3 region is CAISEGGGADTQYF. The CDR3 coding sequence is TGTGCCATCAGCGAAGGTGGGGGGGCAGATACGCAGTATTTT.

The chain is built from TRBV5-1 and TRBJ2-3; D is unresolved. The CDR3 runs 17 residues. The ends were cut back, 0 bases at V and 0 bases at J, with 14 bases in the middle. Germline loops: CDR1 SGHRS, CDR2 YFSETQ. CDR3 in DNA: TGCGCCAGCAGCTTGGGCATAGGCGGAACTAGCACAGATACGCAGTATTTT. This codes for CASSLGIGGTSTDTQYF.

In its sample, this clonotype was seen a few times. Here the CDR3 reads CASSPWARQDTEAFF. DNA of the CDR3: TGTGCCAGCAGCCCCTGGGCCCGGCAGGACACTGAAGCTTTCTTT. The chain joins TRBV6-1 to TRBJ1-1, with D unresolved. Trimming removed 6 bases from V and 3 bases from J, with 17 bases in between. In germline, CDR1 is MNHNS, CDR2 SASEGT. The CDR3 has 15 residues.

The gene calls are TRBV29-1 and TRBJ2-2; possibly TRBD1 for D (7 bases). The germline gives CDR1 SQVTM, CDR2 ANQGSEA. V shed 7 bases and J shed 7 bases, with 16 bases lying between them. This CDR3 spans 13 amino acids. CDR3 nucleotide sequence: TGCAGCGCGGTACAGGGGAGGAACGGGGAGCTGTTTTTT. Residues: CSAVQGRNGELFF.

The chain couples TRBV5-1 to TRBJ1-1; 10 nucleotides match TRBD1. Trimming removed 4 bases from V and 0 bases from J; junction bases left unmatched: 6. This CDR3 region has 16 residues. Per germline, CDR1 SGHRS and CDR2 YFSETQ. The CDR3 nucleotides read TGCGCCAGCAGCATGACAGGGGGCGAGATGAACACTGAAGCTTTCTTT. The encoded protein is CASSMTGGEMNTEAFF. The whole variable domain, filled in from reference TRBV5-1 and TRBJ1-1, reads KAGVTQTPRYLIKTRGQQVTLSCSPISGHRSVSWYQQTPGQGLQFLFEYFSETQRNKGNFPGRFSGRQFSNSRSEMNVSTLELGDSALYLCASSMTGGEMNTEAFFGQGTRLTVV.

J is TRBJ1-2 and V is TRBV27; 10 bases are a match to TRBD1. The CDR3 consists of 16 residues. Per the germline V gene, CDR1 is MNHEY and CDR2 is SMNVEV (reference sequence). V gave up 0 bases and J gave up 1 base; unmatched junction bases: 2. CDR3 coding DNA: TGTGCCAGCAGTTTATCGACAGGGGGCTTTAACTATGGCTACACCTTC. Amino acids: CASSLSTGGFNYGYTF.